Reported below is one T cell receptor beta chain. Its antigen is as yet unknown. Deep-level settings were used for running the assay. The table came from immunoSEQ multiplex PCR; TCRdb's copy has only in-frame clones and leaves some out. The profile shows roughly 1,600,000 clones, approximately 98.5% of them singletons. Trimming took 5 bases from V and 1 from J; bases not matched to a gene: 8. The CDR3 contains 15 residues. The germline V gene has CDR1 SGHRS and CDR2 YFSETQ. These data come from a study of shared clonotypes between healthy human individuals. Study-level background: Donors had three CD4 naive, three CD4 memory, two CD8 naive and one CD8 memory plate apiece.

Points from the study as a whole: Among the subsets, naive ones generally showed larger estimated richness than memory ones. Naive CD4 clonotype sharing across several donors was around 5%.

The receptor comes from a man younger than 45 in good health. The sequencing sample was made of naive CD4+ T cells sorted from blood. The sample's subset: CD45RA+ positively selected. V gene TRBV5-1 combines with J gene TRBJ2-5; 7 bases agree with TRBD2. The CDR3 DNA reads TGCGCCAGCAGGGTCCTAAGCGGGACCCAAGAGACCCAGTACTTC. Its protein is CASRVLSGTQETQYF.